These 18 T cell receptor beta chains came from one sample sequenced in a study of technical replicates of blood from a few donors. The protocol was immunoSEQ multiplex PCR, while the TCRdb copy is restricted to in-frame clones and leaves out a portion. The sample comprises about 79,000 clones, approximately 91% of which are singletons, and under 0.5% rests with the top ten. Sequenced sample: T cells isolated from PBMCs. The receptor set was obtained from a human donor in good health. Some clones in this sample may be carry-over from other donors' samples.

The CDR3 reads CASRGGQHIYGYTF. CDR3 bases: TGTGCCAGCAGGGGGGGACAGCATATCTATGGCTACACCTTC. The chain links TRBV27 to TRBJ1-2, with TRBD1 identical over 7 bases. This CDR3 region has 14 residues. Germline lookup yields CDR1 MNHEY and CDR2 SMNVEV (reference sequence). V shed 6 bases, J shed 4 bases, and the junction held 8 bases outside the gene matches.

The CDR3 sequence: CAIMKTGQPYEQYF. CDR3 DNA sequence: TGTGCCATCATGAAGACAGGCCAACCCTACGAGCAGTACTTC. V gene TRBV10-3 combines with J gene TRBJ2-7, with D perhaps matching TRBD1 (6 bases). Trimming cost V 7 bases and J 2 bases, with 15 bases left between them. CDR1 is ENHRY and CDR2 is SYGVKD in the germline V gene. The CDR3 is made up of 14 amino acids.

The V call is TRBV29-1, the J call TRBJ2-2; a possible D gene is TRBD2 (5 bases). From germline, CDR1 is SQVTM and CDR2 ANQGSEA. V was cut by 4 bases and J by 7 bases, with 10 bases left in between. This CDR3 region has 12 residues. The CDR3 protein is CSVGSGIGELFF. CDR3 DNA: TGCAGCGTTGGATCGGGGATCGGGGAGCTGTTTTTT.

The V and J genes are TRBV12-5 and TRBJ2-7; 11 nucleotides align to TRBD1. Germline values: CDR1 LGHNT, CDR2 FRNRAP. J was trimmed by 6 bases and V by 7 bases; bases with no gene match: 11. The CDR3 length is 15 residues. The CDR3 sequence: CASDPPGQGVAEQYF. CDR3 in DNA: TGTGCTAGTGACCCGCCGGGACAGGGGGTTGCCGAGCAGTACTTC.

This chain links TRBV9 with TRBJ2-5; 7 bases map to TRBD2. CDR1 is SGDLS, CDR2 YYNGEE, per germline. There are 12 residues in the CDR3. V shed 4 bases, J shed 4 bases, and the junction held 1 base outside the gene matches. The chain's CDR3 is CASSPGGETQYF. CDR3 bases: TGTGCCAGCAGCCCGGGGGGAGAGACCCAGTACTTC.

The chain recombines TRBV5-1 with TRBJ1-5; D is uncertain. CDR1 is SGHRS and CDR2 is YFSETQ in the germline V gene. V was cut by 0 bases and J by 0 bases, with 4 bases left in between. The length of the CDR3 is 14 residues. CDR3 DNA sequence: TGCGCCAGCAGCTTGGAGCATAGCAATCAGCCCCAGCATTTT. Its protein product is CASSLEHSNQPQHF.

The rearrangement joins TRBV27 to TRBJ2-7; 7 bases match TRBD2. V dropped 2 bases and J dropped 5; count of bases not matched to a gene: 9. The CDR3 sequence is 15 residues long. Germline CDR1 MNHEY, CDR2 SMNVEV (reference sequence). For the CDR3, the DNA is TGTGCCAGCAGTTTAGCGGGAGCTTACTTTAACGAGCAGTACTTC. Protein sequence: CASSLAGAYFNEQYF.

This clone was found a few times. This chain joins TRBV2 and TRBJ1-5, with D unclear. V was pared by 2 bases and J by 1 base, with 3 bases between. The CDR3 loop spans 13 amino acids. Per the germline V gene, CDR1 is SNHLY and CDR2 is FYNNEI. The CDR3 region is CASSERSNQPQHF. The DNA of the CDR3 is TGTGCCAGCAGTGAACGGAGCAATCAGCCCCAGCATTTT.

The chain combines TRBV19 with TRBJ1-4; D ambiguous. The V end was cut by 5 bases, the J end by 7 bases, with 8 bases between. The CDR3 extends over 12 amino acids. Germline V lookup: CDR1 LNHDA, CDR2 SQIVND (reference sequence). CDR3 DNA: TGTGCCAGTAGTGCCGCCGGTGAAAAACTGTTTTTT. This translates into CASSAAGEKLFF.

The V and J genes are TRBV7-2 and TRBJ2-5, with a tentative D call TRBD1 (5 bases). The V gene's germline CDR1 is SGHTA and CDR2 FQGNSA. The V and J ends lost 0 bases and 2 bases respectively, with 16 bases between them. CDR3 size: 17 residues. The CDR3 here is CASSLALRVGAQETQYF. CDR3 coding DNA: TGTGCCAGCAGCTTAGCTCTCAGGGTAGGGGCACAAGAGACCCAGTACTTC.

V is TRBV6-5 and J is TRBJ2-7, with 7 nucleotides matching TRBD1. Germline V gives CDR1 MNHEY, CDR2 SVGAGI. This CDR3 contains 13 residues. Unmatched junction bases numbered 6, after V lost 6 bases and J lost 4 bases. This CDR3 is CASRPGQQYEQYF. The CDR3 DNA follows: TGTGCCAGCAGGCCGGGACAGCAATACGAGCAGTACTTC.

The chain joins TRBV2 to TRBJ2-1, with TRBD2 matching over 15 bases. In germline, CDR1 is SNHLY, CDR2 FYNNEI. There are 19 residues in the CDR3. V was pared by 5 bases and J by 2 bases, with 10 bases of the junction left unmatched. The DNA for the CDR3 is TGTGCCAGCAGTCGTACGGGACTAGCGGGAGGATATCCCTACAATGAGCAGTTCTTC. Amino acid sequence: CASSRTGLAGGYPYNEQFF.

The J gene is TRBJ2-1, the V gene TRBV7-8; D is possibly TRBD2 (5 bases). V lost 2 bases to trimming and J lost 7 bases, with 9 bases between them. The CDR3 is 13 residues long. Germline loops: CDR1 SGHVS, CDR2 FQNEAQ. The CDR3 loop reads CASSLTGWNEQFF. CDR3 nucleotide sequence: TGTGCCAGCAGCTTAACGGGGTGGAATGAGCAGTTCTTC.

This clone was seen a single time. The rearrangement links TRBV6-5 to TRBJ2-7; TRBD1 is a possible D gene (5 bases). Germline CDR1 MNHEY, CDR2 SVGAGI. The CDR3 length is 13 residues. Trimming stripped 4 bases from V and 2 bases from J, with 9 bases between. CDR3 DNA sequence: TGTGCCAGCAGTTCCCCAGGGACCTACGAGCAGTACTTC. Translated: CASSSPGTYEQYF.

The CDR3 region is CASSQESGTYEQYF. Here the CDR3 DNA reads TGCGCCAGCAGCCAAGAATCCGGGACCTACGAGCAGTACTTC. This chain uses TRBV4-1 with TRBJ2-7; D is perhaps TRBD2 (5 bases). V was trimmed by 0 bases and J by 2 bases, leaving 8 bases between them. Germline V gene sequence: CDR1 MGHRA, CDR2 YSYEKL. CDR3 length: 14 amino acids.

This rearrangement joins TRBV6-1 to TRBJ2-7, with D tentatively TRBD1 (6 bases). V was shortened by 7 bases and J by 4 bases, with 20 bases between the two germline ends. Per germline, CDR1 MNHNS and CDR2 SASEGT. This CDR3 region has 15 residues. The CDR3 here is CASIGLQGRVYEQYF. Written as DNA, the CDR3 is TGTGCCAGCATCGGTCTACAGGGCCGTGTTTACGAGCAGTACTTC.

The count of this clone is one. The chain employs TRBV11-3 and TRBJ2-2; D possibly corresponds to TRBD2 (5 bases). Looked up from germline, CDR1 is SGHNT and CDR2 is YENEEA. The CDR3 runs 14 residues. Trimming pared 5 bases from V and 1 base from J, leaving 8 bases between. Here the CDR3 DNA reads TGTGCCAGCAGCCCAGGAGGGAACACCGGGGAGCTGTTTTTT. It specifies CASSPGGNTGELFF.

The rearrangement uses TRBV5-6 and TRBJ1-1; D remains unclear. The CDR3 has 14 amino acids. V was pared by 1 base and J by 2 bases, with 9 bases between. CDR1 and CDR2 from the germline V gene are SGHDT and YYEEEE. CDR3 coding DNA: TGTGCCAGCAGCTTGATCGGGATTAACACTGAAGCTTTCTTT. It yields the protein CASSLIGINTEAFF.